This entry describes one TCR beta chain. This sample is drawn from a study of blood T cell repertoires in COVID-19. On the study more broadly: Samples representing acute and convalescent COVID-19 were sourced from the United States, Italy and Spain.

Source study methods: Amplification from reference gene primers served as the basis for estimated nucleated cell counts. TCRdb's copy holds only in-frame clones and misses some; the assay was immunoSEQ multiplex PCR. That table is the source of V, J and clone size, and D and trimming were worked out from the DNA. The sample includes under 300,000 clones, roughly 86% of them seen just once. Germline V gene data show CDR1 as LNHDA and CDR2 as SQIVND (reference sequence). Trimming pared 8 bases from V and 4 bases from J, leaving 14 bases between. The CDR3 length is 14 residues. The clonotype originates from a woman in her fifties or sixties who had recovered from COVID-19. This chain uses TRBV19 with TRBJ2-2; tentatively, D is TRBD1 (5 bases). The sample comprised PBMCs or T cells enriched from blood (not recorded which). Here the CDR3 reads CASSGRLFTGELFF. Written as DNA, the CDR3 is TGTGCCAGTTCAGGGCGCTTATTCACCGGGGAGCTGTTTTTT.